This T cell receptor beta chain was sequenced during a study of blood T cell repertoires in COVID-19. For the study at large: Sites in the United States, Italy and Spain provided acute and convalescent COVID-19 samples. PBMCs, B-cell-depleted T cells, or T cells were the source of the cDNA or gDNA that made up the material.

This clone appeared a few times. In the study's own analysis: Researchers report that nucleated cell counts were estimated from reference gene primer amplification. TCRdb keeps only in-frame clones here, not all; method: immunoSEQ multiplex PCR. The DNA gave D and trimming, while V, J and clone size come from that table. The sample includes some 87,000 clones, roughly 86% of them seen just once. The CDR3 has 15 residues. CDR1 and CDR2 from the germline V gene are LNHDA and SQIVND (reference sequence). V lost 5 bases, J lost 3 bases, and 17 bases lay in between. The receptor comes from a human donor in a cohort sampled during active COVID-19. V gene TRBV19 combines with J gene TRBJ2-7; possibly TRBD1 for D (6 bases). Sequenced input: peripheral blood. This CDR3 reads CASSGSAGQYYEQYF. The CDR3 DNA is TGTGCCAGTAGTGGTTCAGCTGGACAGTACTACGAGCAGTACTTC. Combining the CDR3 with reference TRBV19 and TRBJ2-7 gives the whole variable domain DGGITQSPKYLFRKEGQNVTLSCEQNLNHDAMYWYRQDPGQGLRLIYYSQIVNDFQKGDIAEGYSVSREKKESFPLTVTSAQKNPTAFYLCASSGSAGQYYEQYFGPGTRLTVT.